Detailed here is one T cell receptor (beta chain). This sample is part of a study of control samples from healthy donors and cancer patients. TCRdb's table, derived via immunoSEQ multiplex PCR, lists solely in-frame clones and lacks some. This table has 150,000 to 200,000 clones, approximately 86% appearing once. Losses at the gene ends were 3 bases for V and 1 base for J; bases not matched to a gene: 8. Germline V lookup: CDR1 SGHNT, CDR2 YYREEE (reference sequence). CDR3 length: 16 residues. Sequencing input: blood. The sequence was collected from a man aged 18 to 29 in good health. The rearrangement links TRBV5-4 to TRBJ1-1, with 8 bases aligning to TRBD1. DNA for the CDR3: TGTGCCAGCAGCTGGAGGCAGGGGGCCGGGAACACTGAAGCTTTCTTT. Protein: CASSWRQGAGNTEAFF. Combining the CDR3 with reference TRBV5-4 and TRBJ1-1 gives the whole variable domain ETGVTQSPTHLIKTRGQQVTLRCSSQSGHNTVSWYQQALGQGPQFIFQYYREEENGRGNFPPRFSGLQFPNYSSELNVNALELDDSALYLCASSWRQGAGNTEAFFGQGTRLTVV.